The 14 T cell receptor beta chains below come from one sample, sequenced in a study of T cell responses to AZD1222 COVID-19 vaccine. The assay was immunoSEQ multiplex PCR, and TCRdb's table has in-frame clones only and misses some. The sample has approximately 89,000 clones, roughly nine tenths seen once. The sequences come from peripheral blood, collected 28 days after the second AZD1222 dose. These receptors were taken from an adult who received the AZD1222 COVID-19 vaccine.

The chain carries TRBV5-6 and TRBJ1-6; D perhaps matches TRBD1 (5 bases). Germline lookup yields CDR1 SGHDT and CDR2 YYEEEE. The CDR3 sequence is 14 residues long. V lost 7 bases, J lost 6 bases, and 14 bases lay in between. The CDR3 spells CASLRGTINSPLHF. CDR3 bases: TGTGCCAGCTTGAGGGGCACAATTAATTCACCCCTCCACTTT.

This clone was seen only once. The chain is built from TRBV6-5 and TRBJ1-6, with no clear D. The V end lost 9 bases, the J end lost 7 bases, and 13 bases lay between the germline ends. This CDR3 region has 13 residues. Germline CDR1 and CDR2: MNHEY and SVGAGI. CDR3 protein: CASLDGLNSPLHF. The CDR3 DNA reads as TGTGCCAGTCTAGACGGACTGAATTCACCCCTCCACTTT.

The chain combines TRBV28 with TRBJ1-1; D possibly corresponds to TRBD1 (5 bases). The CDR3 covers 14 residues. The germline V and J ends were trimmed by 6 bases and 5 bases, with 16 bases remaining between them. The germline V gene encodes CDR1 MDHEN and CDR2 SYDVKM. CDR3 sequence: CASSKTQGGTEAFF. The CDR3 DNA sequence: TGTGCCAGCAGCAAAACTCAGGGAGGGACTGAAGCTTTCTTT.

The chain carries TRBV19 and TRBJ2-7; weak D call: TRBD1 (6 bases). Deletions cut 1 base from V and 3 bases from J, with 10 bases between. CDR3 length: 14 amino acids. Germline CDR1 reads LNHDA; CDR2 reads SQIVND (reference sequence). CDR3 nucleotide sequence: TGTGCCAGTAGTATAGCAGGGGATGGCTACGAGCAGTACTTC. Residues: CASSIAGDGYEQYF.

This chain uses TRBV11-3 with TRBJ2-1; 7 bases match TRBD2. The ends lost 1 base at V and 8 bases at J; junction bases unmatched: 14. Germline V gene sequence: CDR1 SGHNT, CDR2 YENEEA. CDR3 length: 17 residues. This CDR3 reads CASSLGTGGLRRDEQFF. The CDR3 DNA reads TGTGCCAGCAGCTTAGGCACGGGGGGTTTACGGAGAGATGAGCAGTTCTTC.

A single count supports this clone. CDR3: CASSLQGFSNEKLFF. In nucleotides, the CDR3 is TGTGCCAGCAGCTTACAGGGGTTCAGTAATGAAAAACTGTTTTTT. The chain joins TRBV7-2 to TRBJ1-4; D might be TRBD1 (6 bases). The CDR3 sequence is 15 residues long. Looked up from germline, CDR1 is SGHTA and CDR2 is FQGNSA. V lost 2 bases and J 4 bases, leaving 11 bases between the germline ends.

This chain joins TRBV5-1 and TRBJ1-4; TRBD1 matches at 10 bases. The J segment lost 6 bases and the V segment lost 0 bases, leaving 14 bases of the junction unmatched. This CDR3 has 19 amino acids. Germline V CDR1 and CDR2: SGHRS, YFSETQ. CDR3 sequence reads: CASSLAWGRDRGRDEKLFF. In nucleotides, the CDR3 is TGCGCCAGCAGCTTGGCATGGGGACGGGACAGGGGTCGAGATGAAAAACTGTTTTTT.

This clone has just one count. The chain joins TRBV7-2 to TRBJ2-7; D gene uncertain. This CDR3 contains 12 residues. Looked up from germline, CDR1 is SGHTA and CDR2 is FQGNSA. V lost 1 base, J lost 7 bases, and 8 bases lay in between. DNA of the CDR3: TGTGCCAGCAGCTTAGACCTGGGAGAGCAGTACTTC. It is translated as CASSLDLGEQYF.

This chain joins TRBV6-5 and TRBJ2-7, with 7 nucleotides matching TRBD1. The junction had 4 bases not matched to a gene; V was cut back by 7 bases and J by 4 bases. Germline V gene sequence: CDR1 MNHEY, CDR2 SVGAGI. The CDR3 spans 12 residues. This CDR3 reads CASIRQGYEQYF. As DNA, the CDR3 is TGTGCCAGCATCCGACAGGGTTACGAGCAGTACTTC.

This clone was detected only once. The V gene is TRBV7-2, the J gene TRBJ1-5, with D possibly matching TRBD1 (5 bases). Trimming took off 1 base at V and 2 bases at J, with 12 bases between the two ends. The CDR3 loop spans 16 amino acids. Germline lookup yields CDR1 SGHTA and CDR2 FQGNSA. CDR3 sequence reads: CASSLVRGEGNQPQHF. In DNA, the CDR3 is TGTGCCAGCAGCTTAGTACGGGGGGAGGGCAATCAGCCCCAGCATTTT. Looking up the rest from reference TRBV7-2 and TRBJ1-5 gives the full variable domain: GAGVSQSPSNKVTEKGKDVELRCDPISGHTALYWYRQSLGQGLEFLIYFQGNSAPDKSGLPSDRFSAERTGGSVSTLTIQRTQQEDSAVYLCASSLVRGEGNQPQHFGDGTRLSIL.

This sequence joins TRBV2 and TRBJ1-2, with D perhaps TRBD1 (5 bases). CDR1 and CDR2 from the germline V gene are SNHLY and FYNNEI. V was cut by 2 bases and J by 4 bases, with 14 bases left in between. The CDR3 runs 15 residues. In nucleotides, the CDR3 is TGTGCCAGCAGTGAACGACAGTGGGAAGCCTATGGCTACACCTTC. This codes for CASSERQWEAYGYTF.

The CDR3 bases are TGCGCCAGCAGCCCCCTTTTCCCGGACAGAAACAACTATGGCTACACCTTC. Its translation is CASSPLFPDRNNYGYTF. The chain links TRBV4-1 to TRBJ1-2; TRBD1 might be the D (6 bases). The germline V gene encodes CDR1 MGHRA and CDR2 YSYEKL. This CDR3 region has 17 residues. V was trimmed by 4 bases and J by 2 bases, leaving 20 bases between them.

This clone was counted a single time. The chain joins TRBV19 to TRBJ1-1; TRBD1 agrees at 8 bases. The trim removed 4 bases at V and 5 bases at J, leaving 6 bases unmatched. CDR1 LNHDA and CDR2 SQIVND come from the germline V gene (reference sequence). The CDR3 contains 14 residues. The CDR3 nucleotides are TGTGCCAGTAGTACCGACAGGGGAGGGACTGAAGCTTTCTTT. Encoded protein: CASSTDRGGTEAFF.

J is TRBJ1-6 and V is TRBV7-2, with 9 bases aligning to TRBD1. The CDR3 length is 16 residues. V lost 2 bases to trimming and J lost 10 bases; unmatched junction nucleotides: 9. In germline, CDR1 is SGHTA, CDR2 FQGNSA. The CDR3 DNA follows: TGTGCCAGCAGCTTACAGACAGGGGGGCTTGGGTCACCCCTCCACTTT. It encodes CASSLQTGGLGSPLHF.